Below, one T cell receptor beta chain is given with its context. Its antigen is currently unknown. The CDR3 extends over 15 amino acids. From germline, CDR1 is SGHNT and CDR2 YYREEE (reference sequence). V was pared by 4 bases and J by 0 bases, with 10 bases between. These data originate in a study of T cells in narcolepsy. For the study at large: Patients with NT1 or NT2 and healthy control donors were enrolled. Study results and limitations: In some patient and control memory CD4+ samples, autoreactive clones were absent. Autoreactive HCRT-specific and TRIB2-specific clonotypes were marked in same-patient CSF-versus-blood CD4+ comparisons.

Assay used: immunoSEQ multiplex PCR; TCRdb lists only in-frame clones, some missing. The sample lists 20,000 to 30,000 clones, 85% seen once, with roughly a tenth in the top ten. What was sequenced was memory (CD45RA-) CD4+ T cells from blood. This chain connects TRBV5-4 to TRBJ2-2; D may be TRBD2 (6 bases). This receptor was identified in a human donor in good health. The CDR3 loop reads CASSPGTSNTGELFF. The DNA for the CDR3 is TGTGCCAGCAGCCCCGGGACTTCGAACACCGGGGAGCTGTTTTTT.